This T cell receptor (beta chain) was captured in a study of tumor-infiltrating lymphocytes in localized non-small cell lung cancer. Study overall: Some samples were collected after neoadjuvant chemotherapy; smokers, never-smokers and several histologies were included.

CDR3 size: 16 residues. From germline, CDR1 is SGHTA and CDR2 FQGNSA. The trim removed 6 bases at V and 10 bases at J, leaving 9 bases unmatched. Study-level points and caveats: Tumor T-cell fraction was not associated with recurrence-free survival. Different pieces of the same tissue went to different assays, confounding technical variation with intratumor heterogeneity. Immunotypes IM1 and IM2 had similar TCR-derived T-cell fractions.

This clone showed up just a few times. Its specificity is not known. Here immunoSEQ multiplex PCR was the method, and the copy in TCRdb shows in-frame clones only, minus some. Of around 15,000 clones in the sample, over 55% were seen once. The chain employs TRBV7-2 and TRBJ2-1; 16 positions agree with TRBD2. Sequenced sample: lung tumor tissue. The clonotype originates from a human donor with non-small cell lung cancer. The CDR3, as DNA: TGTGCCAGCAGATTCACCGGGACTAGCGGGAGGGAAGAGCAGTTCTTC. It is translated as CASRFTGTSGREEQFF.